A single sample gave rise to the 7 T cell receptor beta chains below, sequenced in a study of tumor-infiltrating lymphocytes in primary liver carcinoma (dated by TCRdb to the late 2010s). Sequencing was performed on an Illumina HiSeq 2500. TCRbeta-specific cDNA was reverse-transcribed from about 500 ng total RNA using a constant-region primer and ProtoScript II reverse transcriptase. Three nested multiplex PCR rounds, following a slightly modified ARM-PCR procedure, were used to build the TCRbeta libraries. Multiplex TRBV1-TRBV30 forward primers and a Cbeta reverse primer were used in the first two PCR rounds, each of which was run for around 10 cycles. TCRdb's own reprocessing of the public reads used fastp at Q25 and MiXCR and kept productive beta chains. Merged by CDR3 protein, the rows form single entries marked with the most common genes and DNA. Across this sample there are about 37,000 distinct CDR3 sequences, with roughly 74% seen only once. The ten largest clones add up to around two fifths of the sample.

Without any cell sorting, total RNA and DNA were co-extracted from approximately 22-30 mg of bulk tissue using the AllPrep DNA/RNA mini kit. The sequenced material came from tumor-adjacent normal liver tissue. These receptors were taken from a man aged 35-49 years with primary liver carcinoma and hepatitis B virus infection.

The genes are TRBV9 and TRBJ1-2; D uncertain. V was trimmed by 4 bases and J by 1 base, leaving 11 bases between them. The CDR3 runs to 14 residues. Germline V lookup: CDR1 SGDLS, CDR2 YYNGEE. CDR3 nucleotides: TGTGCCAGCAGCCTCGGGCCGGTTAACTATGGCTACACCTTC. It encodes CASSLGPVNYGYTF. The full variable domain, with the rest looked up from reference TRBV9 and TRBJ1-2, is DSGVTQTPKHLITATGQRVTLRCSPRSGDLSVYWYQQSLDQGLQFLIQYYNGEERAKGNILERFSAQQFPDLHSELNLSSLELGDSALYFCASSLGPVNYGYTFGSGTRLTVV.

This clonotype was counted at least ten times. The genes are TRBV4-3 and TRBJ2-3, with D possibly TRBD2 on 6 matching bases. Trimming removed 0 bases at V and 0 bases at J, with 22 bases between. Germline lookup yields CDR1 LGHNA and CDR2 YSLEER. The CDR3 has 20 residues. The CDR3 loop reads CASSQDGGPTGDRSTDTQYF. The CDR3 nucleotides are TGCGCCAGCAGCCAAGACGGTGGACCCACGGGAGATCGAAGCACAGATACGCAGTATTTT.

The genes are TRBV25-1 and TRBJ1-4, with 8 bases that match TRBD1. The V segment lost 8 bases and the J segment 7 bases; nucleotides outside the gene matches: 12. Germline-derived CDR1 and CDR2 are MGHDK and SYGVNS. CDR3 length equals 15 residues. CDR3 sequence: CASCESGRGREKLFF. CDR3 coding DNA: TGTGCCAGCTGCGAATCAGGCAGGGGGCGTGAAAAACTGTTTTTT.

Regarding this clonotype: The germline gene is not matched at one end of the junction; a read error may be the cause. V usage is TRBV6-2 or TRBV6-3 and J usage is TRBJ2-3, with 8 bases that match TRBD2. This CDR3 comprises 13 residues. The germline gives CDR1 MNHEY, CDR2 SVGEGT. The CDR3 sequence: CTSSAGTRTPQYF. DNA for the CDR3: TGTACCAGTTCCGCTGGGACTAGAACTCCGCAGTATTTT.

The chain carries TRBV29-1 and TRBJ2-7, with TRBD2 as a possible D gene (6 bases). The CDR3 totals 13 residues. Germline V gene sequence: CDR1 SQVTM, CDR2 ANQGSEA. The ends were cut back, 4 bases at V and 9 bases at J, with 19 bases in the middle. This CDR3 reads CSVVTGGESGQYF. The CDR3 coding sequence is TGCAGCGTTGTGACTGGCGGGGAATCCGGGCAGTACTTC.

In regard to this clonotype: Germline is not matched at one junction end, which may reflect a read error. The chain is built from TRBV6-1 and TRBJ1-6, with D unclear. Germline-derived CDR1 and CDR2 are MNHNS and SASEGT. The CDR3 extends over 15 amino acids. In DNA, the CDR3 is TGTGTCAGCAGTGAAGGTTGGGAGGGTGGTTCACCCCTCCACTTT. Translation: CVSSEGWEGGSPLHF.

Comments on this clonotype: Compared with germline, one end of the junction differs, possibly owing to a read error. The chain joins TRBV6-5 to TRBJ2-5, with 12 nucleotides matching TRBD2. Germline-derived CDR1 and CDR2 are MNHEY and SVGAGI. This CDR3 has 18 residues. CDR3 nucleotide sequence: TGTGCCAGCAGTTATACGGGGCTAGCGGGAGGGACACAAGAGATCCAGTACTTC. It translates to CASSYTGLAGGTQEIQYF.